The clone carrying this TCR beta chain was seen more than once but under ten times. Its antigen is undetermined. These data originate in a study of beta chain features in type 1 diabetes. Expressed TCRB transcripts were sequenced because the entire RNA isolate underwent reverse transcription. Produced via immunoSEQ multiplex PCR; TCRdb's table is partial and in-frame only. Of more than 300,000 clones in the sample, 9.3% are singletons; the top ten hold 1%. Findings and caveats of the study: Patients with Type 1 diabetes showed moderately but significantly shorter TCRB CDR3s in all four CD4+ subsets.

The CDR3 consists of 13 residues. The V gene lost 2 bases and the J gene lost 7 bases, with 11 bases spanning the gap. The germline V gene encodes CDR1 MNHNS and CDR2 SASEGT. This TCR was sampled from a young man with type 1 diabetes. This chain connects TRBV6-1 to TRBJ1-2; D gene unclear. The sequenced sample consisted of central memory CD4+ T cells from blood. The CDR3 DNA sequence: TGTGCCAGCAGTGAACCAGGACGGGCTGGCTACACCTTC. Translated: CASSEPGRAGYTF.